This TCR beta chain emerged from a study of immune evolution from preneoplasia to lung adenocarcinoma (dated by TCRdb to about 2021). Concerning the study at large: No AAH lesions showed HLA loss of heterozygosity, compared with 6% to 8% of AIS, approximately 15% of MIA and around 35% of ADC lesions. The study used immune gene expression, TCR sequencing and multiplex immunofluorescence to profile the immune contexture of lung adenocarcinoma precursors and invasive adenocarcinoma. POLYSOLVER was used to infer Class I HLA alleles from exome data, while LOHHLA was used to detect allele-specific HLA loss. In total, the cohort included roughly 49 patients with pulmonary nodules, all of whom underwent surgical resection. The study reported that approximately 98 samples were used for TCR sequencing. TCR sequencing data were obtained from under 60 patients. The sample size depended on which specimens were available, not on a prior power calculation. Resected precursor lesions (AAH, AIS, MIA) and invasive adenocarcinomas were each compared against paired morphologically normal lung tissue. The immune data were combined with whole exome sequencing and methylation data from the same cohort of nodules.

Using the immunoSEQ hsTCRbeta Kit, TCR beta CDR3 regions were sequenced from DNA. The original pipeline was this. The ImmunoSEQ Analyzer was used to analyse the TCR sequencing data. T cell clonality was calculated on productive rearrangements as 1 minus Pielou's evenness. To measure T cell diversity, the inverse Simpson index was applied to productive templates. T cell density was defined as TCR beta template counts normalized to usable DNA, with usable DNA estimated by amplifying and sequencing housekeeping genes. TCR metrics were compared across histologic stages using two-sided Kruskal-Wallis tests. TCRdb carries this immuneACCESS record with in-frame sequences only. Its versions omit some clonotypes, under half of them owing to an unresolved V gene in the studies checked, with the rest unexplained. The V and J calls and clone size were taken over from that table, and D and trimming were inferred from the DNA. For this sample there are about 4,900 clones; about nine tenths appear just once. In total, the top ten clones hold roughly 1.9% of the sample.

As to this clone: What antigen it recognizes has not been identified. One base away there is no much larger clone; base qualities are not given.

Patients underwent resection in Japan or China between about 2013 and 2017. Two lung cancer pathologists independently reviewed H&E slides to confirm the histologic diagnosis of every case. To enrich premalignant or tumor cells for nucleic acid extraction, macro-dissection was performed after pathologic assessment. The AllPrep DNA/RNA FFPE Kit was used to isolate DNA from FFPE tissue. General conclusions and limits of the study: All patients were from Japan and China, so applicability to Western populations was uncertain. Compared with EGFR-mutant or double wild-type lesions, KRAS-mutant nodules had the highest T cell clonality. Findings were based on association rather than direct causation; larger cohorts with long-term follow-up and longitudinal biopsies were deemed needed. Clonality was highest in normal lung, while later-stage lesions appeared to show lower clonality but higher T cell density and diversity. Normal lung had the highest top T cell clone frequencies, which appeared to decline progressively from AAH through AIS, MIA and invasive adenocarcinoma.

The receptor comes from a person between 65 and 79 years old with lung adenocarcinoma. The sequenced sample was FFPE atypical adenomatous hyperplasia tissue from the lung. Sample cell subset or site, as interpreted from the label and publication: atypical adenomatous hyperplasia (AAH), lung preneoplasia.

The base sequence is TGTGCCAGCAGCTCCCAGGGGGGTCAGCCCCAGCATTTT. Its protein is CASSSQGGQPQHF. The rearranged chain carries TRBV7-2 and TRBJ1-5; the junction holds 7 bases that match TRBD1. The CDR3, cysteine through phenylalanine, is 13 amino acids long. Only CDR3 DNA is held: 39 bases, read in frame from base 1. The junction shows trimming of 4 bases on V and 6 bases on J, and the gene matches do not reach 3 bases of it. CDR1 and CDR2 are read off the germline V gene as SGHTA and FQGNSA.